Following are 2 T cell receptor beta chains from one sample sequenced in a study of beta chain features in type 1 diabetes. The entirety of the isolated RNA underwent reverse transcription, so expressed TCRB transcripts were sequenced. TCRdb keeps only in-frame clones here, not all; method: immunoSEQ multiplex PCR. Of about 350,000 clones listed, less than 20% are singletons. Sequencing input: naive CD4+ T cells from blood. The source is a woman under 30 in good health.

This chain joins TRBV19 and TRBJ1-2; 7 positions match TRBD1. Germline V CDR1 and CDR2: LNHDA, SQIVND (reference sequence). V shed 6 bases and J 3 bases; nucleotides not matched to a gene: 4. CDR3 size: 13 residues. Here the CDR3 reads CASSEGAHYGYTF. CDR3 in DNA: TGTGCCAGTAGCGAGGGGGCTCACTATGGCTACACCTTC.

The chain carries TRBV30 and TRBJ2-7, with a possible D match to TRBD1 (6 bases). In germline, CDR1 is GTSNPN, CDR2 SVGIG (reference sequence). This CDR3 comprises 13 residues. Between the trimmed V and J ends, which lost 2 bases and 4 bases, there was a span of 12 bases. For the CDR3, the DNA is TGTGCCTGGAGTCTGGTAGGGGGTTACGAGCAGTACTTC. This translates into CAWSLVGGYEQYF.